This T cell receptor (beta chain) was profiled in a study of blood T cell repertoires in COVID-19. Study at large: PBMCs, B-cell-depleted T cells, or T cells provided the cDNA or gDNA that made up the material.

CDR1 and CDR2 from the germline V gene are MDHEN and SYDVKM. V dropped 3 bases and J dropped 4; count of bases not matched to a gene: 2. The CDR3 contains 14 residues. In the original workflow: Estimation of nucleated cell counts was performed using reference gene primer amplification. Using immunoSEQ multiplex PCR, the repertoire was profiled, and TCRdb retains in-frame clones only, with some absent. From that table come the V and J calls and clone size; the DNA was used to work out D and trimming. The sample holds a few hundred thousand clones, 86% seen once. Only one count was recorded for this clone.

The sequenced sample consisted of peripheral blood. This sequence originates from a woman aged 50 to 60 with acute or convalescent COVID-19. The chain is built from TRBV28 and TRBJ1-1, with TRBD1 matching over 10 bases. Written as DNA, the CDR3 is TGTGCCAGCAGTTTGACAGGGGGCACCACTGAAGCTTTCTTT. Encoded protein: CASSLTGGTTEAFF.